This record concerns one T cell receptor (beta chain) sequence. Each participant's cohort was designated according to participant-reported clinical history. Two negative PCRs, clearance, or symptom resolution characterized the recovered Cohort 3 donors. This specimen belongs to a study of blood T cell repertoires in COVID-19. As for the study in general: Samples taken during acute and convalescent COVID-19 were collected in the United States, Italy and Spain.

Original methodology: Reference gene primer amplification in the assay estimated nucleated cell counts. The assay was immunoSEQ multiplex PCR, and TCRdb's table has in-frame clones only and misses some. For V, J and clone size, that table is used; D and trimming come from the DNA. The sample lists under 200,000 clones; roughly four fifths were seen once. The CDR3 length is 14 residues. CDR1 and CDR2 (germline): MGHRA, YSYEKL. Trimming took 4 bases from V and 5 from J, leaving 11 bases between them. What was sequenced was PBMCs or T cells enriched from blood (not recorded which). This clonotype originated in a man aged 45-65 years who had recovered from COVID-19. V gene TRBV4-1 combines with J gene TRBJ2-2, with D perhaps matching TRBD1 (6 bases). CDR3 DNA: TGCGCCAGCAGCCTCGCGGACAGAACCGGGGAGCTGTTTTTT. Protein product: CASSLADRTGELFF.